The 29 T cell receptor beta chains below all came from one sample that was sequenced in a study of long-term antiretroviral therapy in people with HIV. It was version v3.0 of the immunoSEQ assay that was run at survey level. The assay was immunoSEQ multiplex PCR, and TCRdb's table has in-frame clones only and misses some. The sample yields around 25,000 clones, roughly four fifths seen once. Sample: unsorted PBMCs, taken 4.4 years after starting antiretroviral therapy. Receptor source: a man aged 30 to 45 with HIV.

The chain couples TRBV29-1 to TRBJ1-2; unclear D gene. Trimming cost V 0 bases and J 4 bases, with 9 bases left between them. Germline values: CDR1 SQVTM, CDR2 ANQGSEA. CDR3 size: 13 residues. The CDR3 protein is CSVEDRAGYGYTF. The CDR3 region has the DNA TGCAGCGTTGAAGATCGGGCTGGCTATGGCTACACCTTC.

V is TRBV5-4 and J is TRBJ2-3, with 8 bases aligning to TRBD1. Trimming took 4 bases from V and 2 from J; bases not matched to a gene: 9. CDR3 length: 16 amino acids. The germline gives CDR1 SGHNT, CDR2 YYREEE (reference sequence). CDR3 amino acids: CASSTQTGAFTDTQYF. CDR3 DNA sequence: TGTGCCAGCAGCACTCAGACAGGGGCCTTCACAGATACGCAGTATTTT.

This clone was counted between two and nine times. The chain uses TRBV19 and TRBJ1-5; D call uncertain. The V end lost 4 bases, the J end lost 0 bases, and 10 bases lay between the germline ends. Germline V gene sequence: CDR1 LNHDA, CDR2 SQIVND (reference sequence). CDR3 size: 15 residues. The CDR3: CASSTDQASNQPQHF. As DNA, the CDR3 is TGTGCCAGTAGTACCGACCAGGCTAGCAATCAGCCCCAGCATTTT.

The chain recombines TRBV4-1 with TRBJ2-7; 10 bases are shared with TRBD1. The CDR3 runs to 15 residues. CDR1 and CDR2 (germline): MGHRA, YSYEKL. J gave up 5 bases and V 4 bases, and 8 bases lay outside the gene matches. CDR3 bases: TGCGCCAGCAGCCTCGGGACAGGGGATTACGACGAGCAGTACTTC. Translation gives CASSLGTGDYDEQYF.

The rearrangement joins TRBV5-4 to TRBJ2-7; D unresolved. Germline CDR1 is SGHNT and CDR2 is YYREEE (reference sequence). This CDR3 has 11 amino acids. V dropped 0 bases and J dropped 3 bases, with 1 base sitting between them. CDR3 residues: CASSLDYEQYF. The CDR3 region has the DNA TGTGCCAGCAGCTTGGACTACGAGCAGTACTTC.

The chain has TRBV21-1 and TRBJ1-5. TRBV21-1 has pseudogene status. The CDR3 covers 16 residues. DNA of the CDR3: TGTGCCGCGCGCCCGGGGGGTGGGGATAGCAATCAGCCCCAGCATTTT. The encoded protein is CAARPGGGDSNQPQHF.

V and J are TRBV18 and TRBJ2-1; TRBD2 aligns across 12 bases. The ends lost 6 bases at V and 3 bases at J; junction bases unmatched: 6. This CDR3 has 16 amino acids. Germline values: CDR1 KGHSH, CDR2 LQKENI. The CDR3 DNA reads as TGTGCCAGCTCCCCAGGGACTAGCGGGTTCTACAATGAGCAGTTCTTC. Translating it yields CASSPGTSGFYNEQFF.

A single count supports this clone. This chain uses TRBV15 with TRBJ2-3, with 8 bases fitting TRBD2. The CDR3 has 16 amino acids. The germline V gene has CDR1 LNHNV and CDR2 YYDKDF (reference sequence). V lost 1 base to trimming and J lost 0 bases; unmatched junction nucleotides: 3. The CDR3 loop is CATSRGAGASTDTQYF. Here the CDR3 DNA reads TGTGCCACCAGCAGAGGAGCGGGAGCTAGCACAGATACGCAGTATTTT.

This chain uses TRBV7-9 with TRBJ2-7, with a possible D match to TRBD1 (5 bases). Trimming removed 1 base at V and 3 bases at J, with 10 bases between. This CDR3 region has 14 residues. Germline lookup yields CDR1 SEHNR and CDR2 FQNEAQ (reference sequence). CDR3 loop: CASSLEQESYEQYF. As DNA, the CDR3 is TGTGCCAGCAGCTTAGAACAGGAGAGCTACGAGCAGTACTTC.

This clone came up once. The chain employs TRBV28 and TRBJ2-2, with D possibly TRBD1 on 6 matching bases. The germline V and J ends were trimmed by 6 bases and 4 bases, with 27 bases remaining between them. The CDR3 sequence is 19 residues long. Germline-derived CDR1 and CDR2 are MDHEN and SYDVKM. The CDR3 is CASSSYIVKDSSLTGELFF. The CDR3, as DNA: TGTGCCAGCAGCTCATACATCGTTAAGGACAGCTCGCTCACCGGGGAGCTGTTTTTT.

CDR3 region: CASSLMGGAYEQYF. The DNA for the CDR3 is TGCGCCAGCAGCTTGATGGGGGGCGCGTACGAGCAGTACTTC. The genes are TRBV5-1 and TRBJ2-7; D may correspond to TRBD1 or TRBD2 (6 bases each). Looked up from germline, CDR1 is SGHRS and CDR2 is YFSETQ. This CDR3 comprises 14 residues. Trimming cost V 1 base and J 4 bases, with 12 bases left between them.

CDR3 sequence (DNA): TGTGCCAGCAGCGTAGAGGGACAGGCGAACACTGAAGCTTTCTTT. Translated, it gives CASSVEGQANTEAFF. This sequence joins TRBV9 and TRBJ1-1, with 8 nucleotides matching TRBD1. The CDR3 consists of 15 residues. Germline CDR1 SGDLS, CDR2 YYNGEE. Unmatched junction bases numbered 2, after V lost 0 bases and J lost 1 base.

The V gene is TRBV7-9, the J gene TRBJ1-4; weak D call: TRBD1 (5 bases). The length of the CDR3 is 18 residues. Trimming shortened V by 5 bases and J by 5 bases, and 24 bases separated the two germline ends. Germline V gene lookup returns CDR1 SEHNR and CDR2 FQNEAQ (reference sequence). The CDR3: CASSLGEGLGGENEKLFF. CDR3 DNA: TGTGCCAGCAGCCTAGGGGAAGGGCTGGGTGGCGAAAATGAAAAACTGTTTTTT.

The CDR3 spells CASSHYGTEGHSEQYF. The CDR3 DNA reads TGCGCCAGCAGCCACTACGGGACAGAGGGGCACTCCGAGCAGTACTTC. This chain connects TRBV4-1 to TRBJ2-7, with 7 bases that match TRBD1. This CDR3 has 16 residues. Germline V lookup: CDR1 MGHRA, CDR2 YSYEKL. Trimming removed 3 bases from V and 6 bases from J; junction bases left unmatched: 14.

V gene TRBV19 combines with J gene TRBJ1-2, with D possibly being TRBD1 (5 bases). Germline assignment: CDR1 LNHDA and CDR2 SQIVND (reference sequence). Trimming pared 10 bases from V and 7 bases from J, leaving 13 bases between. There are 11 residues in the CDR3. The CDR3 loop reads CATEYGAGYTF. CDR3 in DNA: TGTGCCACCGAGTATGGGGCTGGCTACACCTTC.

The CDR3 DNA follows: TGTGCCAGCAGCGCTTACGGAAACACCATATATTTT. Translated, it gives CASSAYGNTIYF. J is TRBJ1-3 and V is TRBV9; no reliable D call. The CDR3 is 12 residues long. CDR1 and CDR2 (germline): SGDLS, YYNGEE. The V end lost 3 bases, the J end lost 4 bases, and 5 bases lay between the germline ends.

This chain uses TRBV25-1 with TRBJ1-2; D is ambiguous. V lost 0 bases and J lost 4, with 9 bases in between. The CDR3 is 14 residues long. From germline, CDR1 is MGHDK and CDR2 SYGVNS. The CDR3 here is CASSEYRSVYGYTF. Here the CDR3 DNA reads TGTGCCAGCAGTGAATACCGTAGTGTCTATGGCTACACCTTC.

In DNA, the CDR3 is TGTGCCAGCATATGGGCGAACACTGAAGCTTTCTTT. Translating gives CASIWANTEAFF. The rearrangement uses TRBV6-1 and TRBJ1-1; D ambiguous. The germline V gene has CDR1 MNHNS and CDR2 SASEGT. V was cut by 7 bases and J by 1 base, with 7 bases left in between. The CDR3 is made up of 12 amino acids.

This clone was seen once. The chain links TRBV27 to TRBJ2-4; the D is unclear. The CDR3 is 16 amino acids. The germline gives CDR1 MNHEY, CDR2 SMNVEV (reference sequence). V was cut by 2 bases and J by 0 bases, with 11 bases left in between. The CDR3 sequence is CASSLTPGVAKNIQYF. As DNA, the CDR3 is TGTGCCAGCAGTTTAACCCCAGGAGTAGCCAAAAACATTCAGTACTTC.

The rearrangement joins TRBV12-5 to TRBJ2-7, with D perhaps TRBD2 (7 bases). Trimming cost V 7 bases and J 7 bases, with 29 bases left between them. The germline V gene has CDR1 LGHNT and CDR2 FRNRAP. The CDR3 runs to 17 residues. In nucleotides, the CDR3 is TGTGCTAGTGCCCTAAGAGGGGGAGGGGGGGCAAGGGAAGAGCAGTACTTC. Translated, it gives CASALRGGGGAREEQYF. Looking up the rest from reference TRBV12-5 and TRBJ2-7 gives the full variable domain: DARVTQTPRHKVTEMGQEVTMRCQPILGHNTVFWYRQTMMQGLELLAYFRNRAPLDDSGMPKDRFSAEMPDATLATLKIQPSEPRDSAVYFCASALRGGGGAREEQYFGPGTRLTVT.

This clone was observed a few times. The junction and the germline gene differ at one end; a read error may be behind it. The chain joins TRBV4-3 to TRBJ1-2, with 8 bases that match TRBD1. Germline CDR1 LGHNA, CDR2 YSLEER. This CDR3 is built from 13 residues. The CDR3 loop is CASSQVSGTGQYF. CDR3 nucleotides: TGCGCCAGCAGCCAAGTCTCCGGGACAGGCCAATACTTC.

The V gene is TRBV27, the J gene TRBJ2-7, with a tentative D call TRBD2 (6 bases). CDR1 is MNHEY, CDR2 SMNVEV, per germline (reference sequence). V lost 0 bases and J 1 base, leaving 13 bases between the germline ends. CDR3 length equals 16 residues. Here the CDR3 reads CASSLSEGSLSYEQYF. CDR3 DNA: TGTGCCAGCAGTTTATCGGAGGGCAGTCTATCCTACGAGCAGTACTTC.

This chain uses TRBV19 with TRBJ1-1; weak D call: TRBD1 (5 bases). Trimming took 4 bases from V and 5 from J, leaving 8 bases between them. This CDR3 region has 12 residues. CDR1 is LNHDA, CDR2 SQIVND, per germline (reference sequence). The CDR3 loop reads CASSRGGTEAFF. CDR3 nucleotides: TGTGCCAGTAGTAGGGGGGGAACTGAAGCTTTCTTT.

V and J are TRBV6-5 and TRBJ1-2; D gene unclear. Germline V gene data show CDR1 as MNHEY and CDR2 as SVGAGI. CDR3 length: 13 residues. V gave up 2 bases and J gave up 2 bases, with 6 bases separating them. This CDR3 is CASSYDTNYGYTF. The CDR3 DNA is TGTGCCAGCAGTTACGACACGAACTATGGCTACACCTTC.

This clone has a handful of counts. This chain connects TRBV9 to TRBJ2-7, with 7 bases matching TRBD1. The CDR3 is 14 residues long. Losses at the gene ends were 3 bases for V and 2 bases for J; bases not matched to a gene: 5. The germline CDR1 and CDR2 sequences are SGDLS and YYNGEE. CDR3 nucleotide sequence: TGTGCCAGCAGCGAGACAGGGTATCCCTACGAGCAGTACTTC. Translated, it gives CASSETGYPYEQYF.

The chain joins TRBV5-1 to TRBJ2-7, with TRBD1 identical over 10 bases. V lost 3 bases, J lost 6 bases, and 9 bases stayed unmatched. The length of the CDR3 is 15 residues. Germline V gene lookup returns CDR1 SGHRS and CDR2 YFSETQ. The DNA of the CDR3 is TGCGCCAGCAGCTGGGCCGGACAGGGGGTAGTCGAGCAGTACTTC. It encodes CASSWAGQGVVEQYF.

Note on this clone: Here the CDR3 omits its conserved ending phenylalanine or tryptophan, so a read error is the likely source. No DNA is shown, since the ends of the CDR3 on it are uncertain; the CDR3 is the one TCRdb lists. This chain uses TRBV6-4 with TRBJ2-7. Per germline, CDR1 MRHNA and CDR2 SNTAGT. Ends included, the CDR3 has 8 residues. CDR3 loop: CASSFMGN.

CDR3 nucleotide sequence: TGTGCCAGCAGCGTATCGGGCTACAATGAGCAGTTCTTC. Its translation: CASSVSGYNEQFF. The rearrangement uses TRBV7-3 and TRBJ2-1, with unresolved D. V shed 5 bases and J shed 3 bases, with 8 bases lying between them. This CDR3 contains 13 residues. Germline CDR1 SGHTA, CDR2 FQGTGA.

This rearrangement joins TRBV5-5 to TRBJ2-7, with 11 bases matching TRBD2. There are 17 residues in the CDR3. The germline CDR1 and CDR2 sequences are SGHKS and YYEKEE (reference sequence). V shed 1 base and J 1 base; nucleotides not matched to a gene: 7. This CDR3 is CASSLWGGTSGSYEQYF. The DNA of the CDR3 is TGTGCCAGCAGCTTGTGGGGTGGGACTAGCGGTTCCTACGAGCAGTACTTC.